A single sample is the source of the 27 T cell receptor beta chains below, sequenced in a study of shared clonotypes between healthy human individuals (dated by TCRdb to about 2020). The library was built by means of the immunoSEQ multiplex PCR assay. Sourced from immuneACCESS, this table was stored by TCRdb with only in-frame sequences that have V and J called. A share of the clones is absent; for the studies checked, an unresolved V gene accounts for under half, and the remainder has no known explanation. Present in this sample are under 2,500,000 clones, more than 90% of which were seen just once. The ten biggest clones cover approximately 0.13% of the sample. Sequencing input: naive CD4+ T cells sorted from blood. Per the publication, the cell subset or site label means: CD45RA+ positively selected. The receptors here all came from a young man in good health.

The rearrangement joins TRBV5-1 to TRBJ2-5, with D possibly matching TRBD2 (5 bases). The V end was cut by 5 bases, the J end by 1 base, with 12 bases between. CDR1 and CDR2 (germline): SGHRS, YFSETQ. The CDR3 is 14 residues long. The CDR3 nucleotides read TGCGCCAGCAGGAGGAGGACTGTCCAAGAGACCCAGTACTTC. Translation: CASRRRTVQETQYF. Full variable domain (remainder filled in from reference TRBV5-1 and TRBJ2-5): KAGVTQTPRYLIKTRGQQVTLSCSPISGHRSVSWYQQTPGQGLQFLFEYFSETQRNKGNFPGRFSGRQFSNSRSEMNVSTLELGDSALYLCASRRRTVQETQYFGPGTRLLVL.

V is TRBV7-2 and J is TRBJ1-3; D is ambiguous. Germline V gene data show CDR1 as SGHTA and CDR2 as FQGNSA. The CDR3 length is 13 residues. V was clipped by 1 base and J by 8 bases, with 9 bases between them. CDR3 residues: CASSLEVLDTIYF. For the CDR3, the DNA is TGTGCCAGCAGCTTAGAAGTACTCGACACCATATATTTT.

The chain couples TRBV6-5 to TRBJ2-3; D remains unclear. Germline-derived CDR1 and CDR2 are MNHEY and SVGAGI. V was shortened by 5 bases and J by 0 bases, with 9 bases between the two germline ends. The CDR3 has 14 amino acids. The CDR3: CASSKTASTDTQYF. The CDR3 DNA follows: TGTGCCAGCAGTAAGACCGCTAGCACAGATACGCAGTATTTT.

The chain joins TRBV7-9 to TRBJ2-7, with D perhaps matching TRBD1 or TRBD2 (5 bases each). The CDR3 sequence is 16 residues long. Germline V gives CDR1 SEHNR, CDR2 FQNEAQ (reference sequence). The V end lost 1 base, the J end lost 0 bases, and 13 bases lay between the germline ends. CDR3 sequence (DNA): TGTGCCAGCAGCTTAGGAGAGGGGCCGAGCTCCTACGAGCAGTACTTC. Translated, it gives CASSLGEGPSSYEQYF.

V is TRBV27 and J is TRBJ1-2; D remains ambiguous. CDR1 and CDR2 (germline): MNHEY, SMNVEV (reference sequence). V was shortened by 4 bases and J by 7 bases, with 19 bases between the two germline ends. CDR3 size: 15 residues. As DNA, the CDR3 is TGTGCCAGCAGTTCAGTGGGATTCACCGAACTTGGCTACACCTTC. Its translation: CASSSVGFTELGYTF.

Of note for this clone: The same CDR3 can be traced to other DNA sequences in this sample. This chain uses TRBV30 with TRBJ1-5; no definite D call. Trimming took 3 bases from V and 0 from J, leaving 6 bases between them. Germline V gene lookup returns CDR1 GTSNPN and CDR2 SVGIG (reference sequence). The CDR3 contains 13 residues. Written as DNA, the CDR3 is TGTGCCTGGAGCGGATATAGCAATCAGCCCCAGCATTTT. It encodes CAWSGYSNQPQHF.

This clone occurred once. This chain connects TRBV6-1 to TRBJ1-4, with D possibly TRBD1 on 5 matching bases. CDR1 MNHNS and CDR2 SASEGT come from the germline V gene. The V end lost 5 bases, the J end lost 4 bases, and 11 bases lay between the germline ends. The CDR3 sequence is 14 residues long. The CDR3 region is CASSQTVFNEKLFF. The CDR3 DNA follows: TGTGCCAGCAGTCAGACAGTGTTTAATGAAAAACTGTTTTTT.

V gene TRBV9 combines with J gene TRBJ2-3, with TRBD2 matching over 13 bases. The CDR3 covers 17 residues. Germline CDR1 reads SGDLS; CDR2 reads YYNGEE. V shed 3 bases and J 6 bases; nucleotides not matched to a gene: 10. The CDR3 spells CASSALTSGGAGDTQYF. In DNA form, the CDR3 reads TGTGCCAGCAGCGCCCTAACTAGCGGGGGGGCCGGGGATACGCAGTATTTT.

The J gene is TRBJ2-7, the V gene TRBV28; a weak D match, TRBD1 (5 bases). This CDR3 comprises 14 residues. Per the germline V gene, CDR1 is MDHEN and CDR2 is SYDVKM. The germline V and J ends were trimmed by 3 bases and 5 bases, with 14 bases remaining between them. The CDR3 protein is CASSLAKRGDEQYF. The DNA for the CDR3 is TGTGCCAGCAGTTTGGCTAAAAGGGGCGACGAGCAGTACTTC.

This rearrangement joins TRBV4-1 to TRBJ2-7; 11 bases are shared with TRBD2. Germline CDR1 is MGHRA and CDR2 is YSYEKL. CDR3 length: 13 residues. The V and J ends lost 2 bases and 7 bases, in that order; junction bases with no gene match: 1. CDR3 nucleotide sequence: TGCGCCAGCAGCCAACGACTAGCGGGAGAGCAGTACTTC. Its protein is CASSQRLAGEQYF.

V is TRBV5-4 and J is TRBJ2-1, with D uncertain. This CDR3 comprises 13 residues. V was trimmed by 3 bases and J by 5 bases, leaving 9 bases between them. The germline V gene has CDR1 SGHNT and CDR2 YYREEE (reference sequence). The CDR3 region is CASSSNVDNEQFF. In nucleotides, the CDR3 is TGTGCCAGCAGCTCAAACGTTGACAATGAGCAGTTCTTC. The full variable domain, in which reference TRBV5-4 and TRBJ2-1 provide the parts outside the CDR3, is ETGVTQSPTHLIKTRGQQVTLRCSSQSGHNTVSWYQQALGQGPQFIFQYYREEENGRGNFPPRFSGLQFPNYSSELNVNALELDDSALYLCASSSNVDNEQFFGPGTRLTVL.

Points on this clone: The sample contains more than one DNA sequence encoding this CDR3. The CDR3 reads CASSRGYEQYF. The CDR3 region has the DNA TGTGCCAGCAGTCGCGGCTACGAGCAGTACTTC. The gene calls are TRBV7-2 and TRBJ2-7; D is uncertain. CDR1 is SGHTA and CDR2 is FQGNSA in the germline V gene. Trimming took 6 bases from V and 3 from J, leaving 6 bases between them. The CDR3 runs 11 residues.

The V gene is TRBV28, the J gene TRBJ2-3; D gene ambiguous. The CDR3 totals 12 residues. V dropped 6 bases and J dropped 2 bases, with 6 bases sitting between them. The germline V gene encodes CDR1 MDHEN and CDR2 SYDVKM. For the CDR3, the DNA is TGTGCCAGCAGGTCCCCCACAGATACGCAGTATTTT. Translation gives CASRSPTDTQYF. Full variable domain (missing parts from reference TRBV28 and TRBJ2-3): DVKVTQSSRYLVKRTGEKVFLECVQDMDHENMFWYRQDPGLGLRLIYFSYDVKMKEKGDIPEGYSVSREKKERFSLILESASTNQTSMYLCASRSPTDTQYFGPGTRLTVL.

The gene calls are TRBV6-5 and TRBJ1-2, with 7 nucleotides matching TRBD1. Germline V gives CDR1 MNHEY, CDR2 SVGAGI. This CDR3 has 15 amino acids. With 6 bases clipped from V and 4 bases from J, the junction kept 11 bases outside the gene matches. In DNA, the CDR3 is TGTGCCAGCAGAACCGGAGGACAGGCCTCCTATGGCTACACCTTC. Residues: CASRTGGQASYGYTF.

This chain links TRBV11-2 with TRBJ2-1; 8 bases are shared with TRBD2. Germline V gives CDR1 SGHAT, CDR2 FQNNGV. The CDR3 extends over 14 amino acids. The J segment lost 3 bases and the V segment lost 7 bases, leaving 5 bases of the junction unmatched. The CDR3 reads CASKLAEVYNEQFF. CDR3 nucleotide sequence: TGTGCCAGCAAACTAGCGGAGGTCTACAATGAGCAGTTCTTC.

As regards this clone: Other DNA sequences in the same sample also yield this CDR3. The CDR3 sequence is CASSKNQPQHF. The CDR3 DNA sequence: TGTGCCAGCAGTAAAAATCAGCCCCAGCATTTT. The chain recombines TRBV28 with TRBJ1-5, with D unclear. The CDR3 is 11 residues long. Germline lookup yields CDR1 MDHEN and CDR2 SYDVKM. V lost 5 bases, J lost 4 bases, and 3 bases lay in between.

The rearrangement links TRBV7-9 to TRBJ2-7, with 7 nucleotides matching TRBD1. The CDR3 extends over 15 amino acids. With 7 bases clipped from V and 3 bases from J, the junction kept 12 bases outside the gene matches. Germline-derived CDR1 and CDR2 are SEHNR and FQNEAQ (reference sequence). The CDR3 region has the DNA TGTGCCAGCATCCATACAGGGGCGTCAGTCTACGAGCAGTACTTC. This codes for CASIHTGASVYEQYF.

V and J are TRBV19 and TRBJ1-6; 7 nucleotides line up with TRBD1. CDR3 length: 17 residues. J was trimmed by 8 bases and V by 3 bases; bases with no gene match: 13. Germline V gives CDR1 LNHDA, CDR2 SQIVND (reference sequence). The CDR3: CASSIRMTDREDSPLHF. The CDR3 DNA is TGTGCCAGTAGTATTCGCATGACCGACAGGGAGGATTCACCCCTCCACTTT.

The chain recombines TRBV6-5 with TRBJ2-5; 8 bases align to TRBD2. The germline V gene encodes CDR1 MNHEY and CDR2 SVGAGI. The CDR3 has 13 amino acids. The ends lost 8 bases at V and 4 bases at J; junction bases unmatched: 6. This CDR3 is CASRPAGVETQYF. In DNA, the CDR3 is TGTGCCAGCCGTCCAGCGGGAGTAGAGACCCAGTACTTC.

J is TRBJ2-7 and V is TRBV5-4; unclear D gene. The CDR3 contains 12 residues. Germline V lookup: CDR1 SGHNT, CDR2 YYREEE (reference sequence). The V gene lost 0 bases and the J gene lost 4 bases, with 5 bases spanning the gap. The CDR3 DNA reads as TGTGCCAGCAGCTTGGACAAATACGAGCAGTACTTC. Its translation: CASSLDKYEQYF. Drawing the rest from reference TRBV5-4 and TRBJ2-7, the complete variable domain is ETGVTQSPTHLIKTRGQQVTLRCSSQSGHNTVSWYQQALGQGPQFIFQYYREEENGRGNFPPRFSGLQFPNYSSELNVNALELDDSALYLCASSLDKYEQYFGPGTRLTVT.

The V gene is TRBV25-1, the J gene TRBJ2-2; 8 bases line up with TRBD1. J lost 1 base, V lost 5 bases, and 6 bases had no gene match. Germline CDR1 and CDR2: MGHDK and SYGVNS. The CDR3 runs to 16 residues. CDR3 in DNA: TGTGCCAGCAGTACCCCCGGGACAGGGAACACCGGGGAGCTGTTTTTT. Protein sequence: CASSTPGTGNTGELFF.

The chain recombines TRBV4-3 with TRBJ2-7, with 9 bases lining up with TRBD2. V was pared by 3 bases and J by 4 bases, with 4 bases of the junction left unmatched. The germline V gene has CDR1 LGHNA and CDR2 YSLEER. The CDR3 contains 14 residues. In nucleotides, the CDR3 is TGCGCCAGCAGCCAGGCCAGCGGGGGGTACGAGCAGTACTTC. This translates into CASSQASGGYEQYF.

The chain combines TRBV4-1 with TRBJ2-2, with D unclear. The V end lost 1 base, the J end lost 5 bases, and 14 bases lay between the germline ends. The CDR3 loop spans 16 amino acids. Germline assignment: CDR1 MGHRA and CDR2 YSYEKL. CDR3 in amino acids: CASSQASYLGTGELFF. DNA of the CDR3: TGCGCCAGCAGCCAAGCGTCCTATTTGGGAACCGGGGAGCTGTTTTTT.

This clone was counted once. The V call is TRBV7-3, the J call TRBJ2-5; 11 nucleotides line up with TRBD2. The CDR3 runs to 15 residues. Trimming took 4 bases from V and 3 from J; bases not matched to a gene: 4. Germline CDR1 reads SGHTA; CDR2 reads FQGTGA. CDR3: CASSSGLAAEETQYF. DNA of the CDR3: TGTGCCAGCAGCTCGGGACTAGCGGCGGAAGAGACCCAGTACTTC.

Comments on this clone: Other DNA sequences of this sample code for an identical CDR3. The chain couples TRBV5-1 to TRBJ1-1; no reliable D call. This CDR3 has 14 residues. Trimming removed 0 bases from V and 0 bases from J, with 6 bases in between. The germline CDR1 and CDR2 sequences are SGHRS and YFSETQ. The CDR3 region has the DNA TGCGCCAGCAGCTTGGGGGAAGTGAACACTGAAGCTTTCTTT. The encoded protein is CASSLGEVNTEAFF. The variable domain in full, completed from reference TRBV5-1 and TRBJ1-1, reads KAGVTQTPRYLIKTRGQQVTLSCSPISGHRSVSWYQQTPGQGLQFLFEYFSETQRNKGNFPGRFSGRQFSNSRSEMNVSTLELGDSALYLCASSLGEVNTEAFFGQGTRLTVV.

V and J are TRBV5-1 and TRBJ2-5, with 9 bases matching TRBD1. CDR1 is SGHRS, CDR2 YFSETQ, per germline. This CDR3 comprises 14 residues. Unmatched junction bases numbered 6, after V lost 8 bases and J lost 1 base. CDR3 residues: CASRTGAIQETQYF. The CDR3 DNA follows: TGCGCCAGTAGGACAGGGGCGATCCAAGAGACCCAGTACTTC.

The rearrangement uses TRBV4-3 and TRBJ2-1; no clear D. Trimming cost V 0 bases and J 1 base, with 10 bases left between them. The CDR3 is made up of 16 amino acids. CDR1 is LGHNA and CDR2 is YSLEER in the germline V gene. The CDR3 bases are TGCGCCAGCAGCCAAGATCAGGTGGGGTCCTACAATGAGCAGTTCTTC. The encoded protein is CASSQDQVGSYNEQFF.